Below are 18 T cell receptor beta chains sequenced from a single sample in a study of sequential checkpoint blockade in melanoma. Sequencing used immunoSEQ multiplex PCR; TCRdb keeps in-frame clones, though not all of them. Of 14,000 or so clones in the sample, approximately 52% were seen once. Indicated treatment: randomized to nivolumab then ipilimumab (arm A) or the reverse (arm B). Sequences were derived from CD8+ T cells sorted from blood (inferred from file names), sampled from a patient given nivolumab and ipilimumab in sequence. Receptors originate from a human donor with melanoma.

The rearrangement uses TRBV28 and TRBJ2-7; 8 positions agree with TRBD1. Germline CDR1 reads MDHEN; CDR2 reads SYDVKM. CDR3 length: 15 residues. Trimming cost V 1 base and J 2 bases; bases outside gene matches: 4. The CDR3 nucleotides are TGTGCCAGCAGTTTATATGGGACAGGCACCTACGAGCAGTACTTC. It translates to CASSLYGTGTYEQYF.

J is TRBJ1-4 and V is TRBV18; tentatively, D is TRBD1 (5 bases). Germline values: CDR1 KGHSH, CDR2 LQKENI. V lost 4 bases, J lost 3 bases, and 6 bases lay in between. The length of the CDR3 is 13 residues. DNA for the CDR3: TGTGCCAGCTCACAGGGGTCTAATGAAAAACTGTTTTTT. This gives the protein CASSQGSNEKLFF.

The chain combines TRBV7-8 with TRBJ2-1; 7 bases are a match to TRBD1. Germline CDR1 SGHVS, CDR2 FQNEAQ. The CDR3 spans 16 residues. Trimming removed 5 bases from V and 7 bases from J; junction bases left unmatched: 14. This CDR3 reads CASSHRGNRGWNEQFF. CDR3 nucleotide sequence: TGTGCCAGCAGCCATAGGGGAAACAGGGGATGGAATGAGCAGTTCTTC.

Comment on this clone: The germline gene is not matched at one end of the junction; a read error may be the cause. V and J are TRBV5-3 and TRBJ1-1; 7 bases match TRBD1. TRBV5-3 is classed as an ORF, of uncertain function. The CDR3 is made up of 14 amino acids. The DNA for the CDR3 is TGTGCCAGCAGCTTGCAGGGACAGCTCACTGAAGCTTTCTTT. Its translation is CASSLQGQLTEAFF.

Relative to its sample, this clone is medium-sized. The chain uses TRBV19 and TRBJ1-4; TRBD1 aligns across 8 bases. V dropped 5 bases and J dropped 4; count of bases not matched to a gene: 6. The germline gives CDR1 LNHDA, CDR2 SQIVND (reference sequence). The CDR3 consists of 15 residues. The DNA of the CDR3 is TGTGCCAGTAGTGCCGGGACAGGCATTAATGAAAAACTGTTTTTT. It codes for CASSAGTGINEKLFF.

About this clone itself: This sample includes further DNA sequences coding for the same CDR3. This chain joins TRBV5-6 and TRBJ2-3; no firm D call. Germline loops: CDR1 SGHDT, CDR2 YYEEEE. The V end lost 2 bases, the J end lost 3 bases, and 7 bases lay between the germline ends. The CDR3 loop spans 13 amino acids. The CDR3 spells CASSFTVTDTQYF. The CDR3 DNA reads as TGTGCCAGCAGCTTCACAGTTACAGATACGCAGTATTTT.

This clone qualifies as medium-sized. The chain uses TRBV13 and TRBJ2-7; 10 bases line up with TRBD1. The CDR3 contains 16 residues. CDR1 and CDR2 (germline): PRHDT, FYEKMQ (reference sequence). V was clipped by 4 bases and J by 5 bases; unmatched bases: 11. DNA of the CDR3: TGTGCCAGCAGCTACATTTCCGGGACAGGGGCCCACGAGCAGTACTTC. Its translation is CASSYISGTGAHEQYF.

This rearrangement joins TRBV7-2 to TRBJ2-1, with a tentative D call TRBD2 (6 bases). Trimming took 2 bases from V and 4 from J, leaving 15 bases between them. Germline V gene lookup returns CDR1 SGHTA and CDR2 FQGNSA. This CDR3 spans 16 amino acids. CDR3 in amino acids: CASSLWRGAPYNEQFF. CDR3 nucleotides: TGTGCCAGCAGCTTATGGCGGGGAGCCCCGTACAATGAGCAGTTCTTC.

This clone was seen just once. The genes are TRBV19 and TRBJ2-1; maybe TRBD2 (6 bases). Trimming shortened V by 3 bases and J by 8 bases, and 20 bases separated the two germline ends. Germline V CDR1 and CDR2: LNHDA, SQIVND (reference sequence). CDR3 length: 16 amino acids. The CDR3 sequence is CASSILASLARDEQFF. CDR3 DNA sequence: TGTGCCAGTAGTATCCTAGCGTCACTTGCCCGAGATGAGCAGTTCTTC.

The V gene is TRBV11-3, the J gene TRBJ2-1; 9 bases match TRBD2. With V trimmed by 3 bases and J by 5 bases, 8 bases remained unmatched. CDR1 and CDR2 from the germline V gene are SGHNT and YENEEA. The CDR3 runs 16 residues. In DNA, the CDR3 is TGTGCCAGCAGCTTCTTTAGCGGGAGCCGCGACAATGAGCAGTTCTTC. Translated, it gives CASSFFSGSRDNEQFF.

This chain connects TRBV19 to TRBJ1-4; unclear D gene. This CDR3 is 15 amino acids long. V lost 6 bases to trimming and J lost 3 bases, with 14 bases between them. The germline V gene has CDR1 LNHDA and CDR2 SQIVND (reference sequence). The CDR3 here is CASSAEAGANEKLFF. For the CDR3, the DNA is TGTGCCAGTAGCGCCGAAGCGGGAGCTAATGAAAAACTGTTTTTT.

The chain employs TRBV5-1 and TRBJ1-1; maybe TRBD1 (5 bases). Germline lookup yields CDR1 SGHRS and CDR2 YFSETQ. Trimming shortened V by 6 bases and J by 4 bases, and 13 bases separated the two germline ends. CDR3 size: 13 residues. CDR3 region: CASNQGVSTEAFF. DNA for the CDR3: TGCGCCAGCAACCAAGGGGTTTCCACTGAAGCTTTCTTT.

The chain carries TRBV27 and TRBJ2-5; 9 nucleotides agree with TRBD1. The germline V gene has CDR1 MNHEY and CDR2 SMNVEV (reference sequence). V was clipped by 5 bases and J by 4 bases; unmatched bases: 8. The length of the CDR3 is 15 residues. CDR3: CASSLTTGGTETQYF. The CDR3 nucleotides read TGTGCCAGCAGTCTCACGACAGGGGGTACAGAGACCCAGTACTTC.

The CDR3, as DNA: TGTGCCAGCAGCGTAGGGACTAGCGGGACCCTCGAGCAGTACTTC. It specifies CASSVGTSGTLEQYF. The J gene is TRBJ2-7, the V gene TRBV9, with 12 positions matching TRBD2. With 0 bases clipped from V and 6 bases from J, the junction kept 4 bases outside the gene matches. The CDR3 length is 15 residues. CDR1 SGDLS and CDR2 YYNGEE come from the germline V gene. Full variable domain (outside the CDR3, taken from reference TRBV9 and TRBJ2-7): DSGVTQTPKHLITATGQRVTLRCSPRSGDLSVYWYQQSLDQGLQFLIQYYNGEERAKGNILERFSAQQFPDLHSELNLSSLELGDSALYFCASSVGTSGTLEQYFGPGTRLTVT.

As to this clone: It is likely a read error: a sequence one base away is far more abundant. Other DNA sequences of this sample code for an identical CDR3. The chain links TRBV9 to TRBJ1-1, with 10 nucleotides matching TRBD1. Losses at the gene ends were 4 bases for V and 1 base for J; bases not matched to a gene: 4. Germline assignment: CDR1 SGDLS and CDR2 YYNGEE. The CDR3 consists of 15 residues. Written as DNA, the CDR3 is TGTGCCAGCAGCCTGAGGACAGGGGGGAACACTGAAGCTTTCTTT. This sequence encodes CASSLRTGGNTEAFF.

The chain couples TRBV30 to TRBJ2-7; TRBD1 matches 9 bases. J lost 2 bases, V lost 0 bases, and 17 bases had no gene match. Per germline, CDR1 GTSNPN and CDR2 SVGIG (reference sequence). The CDR3 is 19 amino acids. The CDR3 sequence is CAWSVPYDQQGAPAYEQYF. The CDR3 coding sequence is TGTGCCTGGAGTGTACCGTACGATCAACAGGGGGCTCCCGCCTACGAGCAGTACTTC.

This chain links TRBV30 with TRBJ2-7; D is uncertain. V was clipped by 0 bases and J by 3 bases, with 9 bases between them. This CDR3 has 13 amino acids. Germline CDR1 and CDR2: GTSNPN and SVGIG (reference sequence). CDR3 bases: TGTGCCTGGAGTGTAAGCGCCAGCTACGAGCAGTACTTC. It yields the protein CAWSVSASYEQYF.

With regard to this clone: A junction end diverges from the germline sequence, so it may reflect a read error. This chain's CDR3 is CASSEGSQGPQQTQYF. In nucleotides, the CDR3 is TGTGCCAGCAGTGAAGGTTCGCAGGGCCCCCAACAGACCCAGTACTTC. The V gene is TRBV2, the J gene TRBJ2-5; the D gene is possibly TRBD1 (5 bases). The V gene's germline CDR1 is SNHLY and CDR2 FYNNEI. The CDR3 has 16 residues. The full variable domain, completed using reference TRBV2 and TRBJ2-5, is EPEVTQTPSHQVTQMGQEVILRCVPISNHLYFYWYRQILGQKVEFLVSFYNNEISEKSEIFDDQFSVERPDGSNFTLKIRSTKLEDSAMYFCASSEGSQGPQQTQYFGPGTRLLVL.